This is a list of T cell receptor beta chains from one sample in a study of TIL therapy for anti-PD-1-resistant metastatic lung cancer. The protocol was immunoSEQ multiplex PCR, while the TCRdb copy is restricted to in-frame clones and leaves out a portion. The sample holds approximately 95,000 clones; about three fifths are singletons and the top ten take roughly 11%. Sequencing used tumor tissue, obtained at baseline. These receptors originate from a person aged 25 to 80 with non-small cell lung cancer. Both conserved end residues are part of each CDR3. The D gene is left open where the match is weak. Some rows mark clone size as missing; the rest say once, few, many or name a class of expanded clone.

clone_size	d_call	cdr3_length	j_call	v_call	cdr3_nt	cdr3_aa
.	.	15	TRBJ1-2	TRBV6-6	TGTGCCAGCAGTTACTCGGGGGTGTCTAACTATGGCTACACCTTC	CASSYSGVSNYGYTF
once	.	14	TRBJ1-6	TRBV7-2	TGTGCCAGCACCCGGGACACTTATAATTCACCCCTCCACTTT	CASTRDTYNSPLHF
few	TRBD2	15	TRBJ2-1	TRBV13	TGTGCCAGCGTGACTAGCGGGAGGGCCAACAATGAGCAGTTCTTC	CASVTSGRANNEQFF
few	.	13	TRBJ2-7	TRBV7-2	TGTGCCAGCAGCCCCCAAGGGGTCTACGAGCAGTACTTC	CASSPQGVYEQYF
.	TRBD1	14	TRBJ2-3	TRBV7-9	TGTGCCAGCAGCCCATCGAGGGGGCGAGATACGCAGTATTTT	CASSPSRGRDTQYF
.	TRBD1	18	TRBJ2-3	TRBV7-6	TGTGCCAGCAGCTTCGACTATGACAGGGGGTTGAGCACAGATACGCAGTATTTT	CASSFDYDRGLSTDTQYF
.	.	11	TRBJ2-1	TRBV6-2/TRBV6-3	TGTGCCAGCAGTACCGGGACAGAGCAGTTCTTC	CASSTGTEQFF
.	TRBD2	14	TRBJ2-1	TRBV9	TGTGCCAGCACCCCCGGGGGGGGTTACAATGAGCAGTTCTTC	CASTPGGGYNEQFF
once	TRBD2	15	TRBJ2-7	TRBV10-2	TGCGCCAGCAGAAATAGCGGGGGCCCCTCCTACGAGCAGTACTTC	CASRNSGGPSYEQYF
few	TRBD1	16	TRBJ1-6	TRBV7-2	TGTGCCAGCAGCCTGGACAGGGGTCAGTCTCGTTCACCCCTCCACTTT	CASSLDRGQSRSPLHF
.	.	12	TRBJ2-2	TRBV7-9	TGTGCCAGCAGGTCAGTCACCGGGGAGCTGTTTTTT	CASRSVTGELFF
.	.	11	TRBJ2-5	TRBV2	TGTGCCAGCAGCAGGACTGAGACCCAGTACTTC	CASSRTETQYF
.	.	13	TRBJ1-1	TRBV7-2	TGTGCCAGCAGCTATCAGGAGAACACTGAAGCTTTCTTT	CASSYQENTEAFF
.	.	15	TRBJ2-7	TRBV6-5	TGTGCCAGCAGTAGCGGAAGGGCGGATGATTACGAGCAGTACTTC	CASSSGRADDYEQYF
once	.	10	TRBJ2-5	TRBV2	TGTGCCAGCAGGACACGGACCCAGTACTTC	CASRTRTQYF
.	TRBD2	16	TRBJ2-1	TRBV7-9	TGTGCCAGCAGCTTACATGGCGGGAGCTCCTACAATGAGCAGTTCTTC	CASSLHGGSSYNEQFF
.	.	14	TRBJ2-7	TRBV19	TGTGCCAGTAGTCCGACGGGAACTTCCTACGAGCAGTACTTC	CASSPTGTSYEQYF
.	.	13	TRBJ2-7	TRBV10-2	TGCGCCAGCTTTGGTCGACCATCCTACGAGCAGTACTTC	CASFGRPSYEQYF
.	TRBD1	16	TRBJ1-4	TRBV27	TGTGCCAGCAGTTTAGCCCTCGGGACAGGGCATGAAAAACTGTTTTTT	CASSLALGTGHEKLFF
.	.	14	TRBJ2-1	TRBV24-1	TGTGCCACCAGTGATTTTCCAGGGGAAGTTGAGCAGTTCTTC	CATSDFPGEVEQFF
.	.	13	TRBJ2-5	TRBV5-1	TGCGCCAGCAGGAGCTGGGCCGGAGAGACCCAGTACTTC	CASRSWAGETQYF
.	TRBD2	16	TRBJ2-5	TRBV5-1	TGCGCCAGCAGCCAGACTAGCGGGGTAGGCTGGGAGACCCAGTACTTC	CASSQTSGVGWETQYF
.	.	13	TRBJ2-3	TRBV2	TGTGCCAGCAGTGGGCCCAGTAAGGATACGCAGTATTTT	CASSGPSKDTQYF
few	TRBD1	17	TRBJ1-5	TRBV7-9	TGTGCCAGCAGCTTAGGAGCCGGGACAGGGCGGGATCAGCCCCAGCATTTT	CASSLGAGTGRDQPQHF
.	.	13	TRBJ1-2	TRBV30	TGTGCCTCCCCTCTGCCTTTCCTAAAGGGCTACACCTTC	CASPLPFLKGYTF
.	TRBD2	17	TRBJ2-2	TRBV5-4	TGTGCCAGCAGCCCCTCGGGGCGGGAGGGTGGAACCGGGGAGCTGTTTTTT	CASSPSGREGGTGELFF